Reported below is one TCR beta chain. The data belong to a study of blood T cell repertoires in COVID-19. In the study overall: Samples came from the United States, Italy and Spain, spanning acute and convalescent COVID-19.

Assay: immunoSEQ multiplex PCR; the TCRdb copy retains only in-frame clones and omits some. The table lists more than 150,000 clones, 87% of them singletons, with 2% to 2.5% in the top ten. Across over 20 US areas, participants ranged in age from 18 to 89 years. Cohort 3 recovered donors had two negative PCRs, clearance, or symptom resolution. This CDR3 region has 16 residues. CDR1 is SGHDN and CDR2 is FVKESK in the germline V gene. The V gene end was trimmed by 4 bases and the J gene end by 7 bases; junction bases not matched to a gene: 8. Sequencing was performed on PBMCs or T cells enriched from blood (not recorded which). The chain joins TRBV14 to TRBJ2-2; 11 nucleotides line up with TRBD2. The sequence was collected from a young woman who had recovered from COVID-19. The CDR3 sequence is CASSPSLAGVFGELFF. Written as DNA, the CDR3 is TGTGCCAGCAGCCCCTCACTAGCGGGAGTTTTCGGGGAGCTGTTTTTT.